These 30 T cell receptor beta chains came from one sample sequenced in a study of beta chain features in type 1 diabetes. Sequencing targeted expressed TCRB transcripts, as all isolated RNA had been reverse transcribed. The data were produced by immunoSEQ multiplex PCR, yet TCRdb's version contains in-frame clones alone and is incomplete. In the table there are 35,000 or so clones, 64% of which are singletons. Sequencing input: Tregs from blood. These receptors were obtained from a woman between 25 and 40 years old in good health.

This clone came up a few times. This sequence joins TRBV4-2 and TRBJ2-3; 13 nucleotides agree with TRBD2. Germline CDR1 LGHNA, CDR2 YNFKEQ. Trimming removed 0 bases from V and 6 bases from J; junction bases left unmatched: 15. The CDR3 spans 20 residues. CDR3 DNA: TGTGCCAGCAGCCAAGACCGGGGCGGGACTAGCGGGACCGATTGGGATACGCAGTATTTT. Residues: CASSQDRGGTSGTDWDTQYF.

This clone was counted a few times. Compared with germline, one end of the junction differs, possibly owing to a read error. The chain recombines TRBV2 with TRBJ2-1; 7 positions match TRBD2. Germline CDR1 SNHLY, CDR2 FYNNEI. The CDR3 is 11 amino acids. CDR3 loop: CASRALARALF. DNA of the CDR3: TGTGCCAGCAGAGCACTAGCGAGAGCTCTCTTC. Full variable domain (rest looked up from reference TRBV2 and TRBJ2-1): EPEVTQTPSHQVTQMGQEVILRCVPISNHLYFYWYRQILGQKVEFLVSFYNNEISEKSEIFDDQFSVERPDGSNFTLKIRSTKLEDSAMYFCASRALARALFGPGTRLTVL.

This chain connects TRBV19 to TRBJ1-5, with unresolved D. The CDR3 loop spans 14 amino acids. V dropped 3 bases and J dropped 2 bases, with 8 bases sitting between them. From germline, CDR1 is LNHDA and CDR2 SQIVND (reference sequence). Written as DNA, the CDR3 is TGTGCCAGTAGTATGGGAGTAGGCAATCAGCCCCAGCATTTT. Translated, it gives CASSMGVGNQPQHF.

The chain has TRBV30 and TRBJ1-1; maybe TRBD1 (5 bases). Germline assignment: CDR1 GTSNPN and CDR2 SVGIG (reference sequence). Trimming took off 0 bases at V and 0 bases at J, with 11 bases between the two ends. The CDR3 is made up of 15 amino acids. The CDR3 here is CAWSVGAILNTEAFF. The CDR3 bases are TGTGCCTGGAGTGTAGGGGCAATTCTGAACACTGAAGCTTTCTTT.

The CDR3 loop reads CSVEVSSYEQYF. The CDR3, as DNA: TGCAGCGTTGAAGTGAGCTCCTACGAGCAGTACTTC. J is TRBJ2-7 and V is TRBV29-1; D is unresolved. Trimming took 1 base from V and 0 from J, leaving 4 bases between them. Germline V CDR1 and CDR2: SQVTM, ANQGSEA. This CDR3 has 12 amino acids.

This chain links TRBV5-1 with TRBJ1-2; no clear D gene. Trimming pared 4 bases from V and 5 bases from J, leaving 6 bases between. Per the germline V gene, CDR1 is SGHRS and CDR2 is YFSETQ. The CDR3 runs 11 residues. The CDR3 coding sequence is TGCGCCAGCAGCAATCTGTATGGCTACACCTTC. It codes for CASSNLYGYTF.

This chain links TRBV7-2 with TRBJ2-5; no reliable D call. The CDR3 loop spans 12 amino acids. V lost 3 bases, J lost 4 bases, and 6 bases lay in between. Germline CDR1 SGHTA, CDR2 FQGNSA. The CDR3 DNA sequence: TGTGCCAGCAGCTTCCCCGGAGAGACCCAGTACTTC. Protein sequence: CASSFPGETQYF.

The chain joins TRBV1 to TRBJ2-3; the table's D call, TRBD1, was not checked against the DNA. TRBV1 is listed as a pseudogene. This CDR3 comprises 18 residues. CDR3 sequence: CTSSQDLEQAGGTDTQYF. In DNA form, the CDR3 reads TGCACCAGCAGCCAAGACTTGGAACAGGCAGGCGGCACAGATACGCAGTATTTT.

In this sample, this clone turned up once. This sequence joins TRBV9 and TRBJ2-7; TRBD1 agrees at 7 bases. J gave up 13 bases and V 3 bases, and 10 bases lay outside the gene matches. This CDR3 region has 12 residues. Germline-derived CDR1 and CDR2 are SGDLS and YYNGEE. The CDR3 sequence is CASSGRGQSLYF. As DNA, the CDR3 is TGTGCCAGCAGCGGTAGGGGACAGAGCCTCTACTTC.

This clone was observed a handful of times. The chain employs TRBV29-1 and TRBJ1-2, with 9 bases matching TRBD1. The CDR3 loop spans 13 amino acids. J lost 8 bases, V lost 4 bases, and 8 bases had no gene match. Germline V gene sequence: CDR1 SQVTM, CDR2 ANQGSEA. The CDR3 sequence is CSVADRGNQGYTF. The CDR3 DNA sequence: TGCAGCGTTGCGGACAGGGGCAATCAGGGCTACACCTTC.

The genes are TRBV27 and TRBJ1-5; 12 bases fit TRBD1. CDR3 size: 17 residues. CDR1 is MNHEY and CDR2 is SMNVEV in the germline V gene (reference sequence). V trimming: 5 bases; J trimming: 2 bases; junction bases outside the gene matches: 7. The DNA of the CDR3 is TGTGCCAGCAGTGCCGGGACAGGGGGCGGGGGCAATCAGCCCCAGCATTTT. Translating it yields CASSAGTGGGGNQPQHF.

V and J are TRBV9 and TRBJ1-5; 10 nucleotides match TRBD1. Looked up from germline, CDR1 is SGDLS and CDR2 is YYNGEE. CDR3 length: 18 amino acids. The junction had 7 bases not matched to a gene; V was cut back by 0 bases and J by 1 base. The CDR3 DNA sequence: TGTGCCAGCAGCGTAGCTTTAGGACAGGGGGAGAGCAATCAGCCCCAGCATTTT. Protein sequence: CASSVALGQGESNQPQHF.

The chain uses TRBV30 and TRBJ2-2; 7 positions match TRBD2. The CDR3 extends over 14 amino acids. Germline CDR1 GTSNPN, CDR2 SVGIG (reference sequence). J was trimmed by 8 bases and V by 3 bases; bases with no gene match: 9. CDR3 residues: CAWRMGGPIGELFF. CDR3 in DNA: TGTGCCTGGAGGATGGGAGGGCCGATTGGGGAGCTGTTTTTT.

The chain is built from TRBV15 and TRBJ1-2, with D hard to call. V was clipped by 5 bases and J by 3 bases, with 10 bases between them. The CDR3 spans 13 residues. The germline CDR1 and CDR2 sequences are LNHNV and YYDKDF (reference sequence). This CDR3 is CATSARQDYGYTF. The CDR3 DNA sequence: TGTGCCACCAGCGCCCGGCAGGACTATGGCTACACCTTC.

This clone came up once. Here the CDR3 reads CASSLEAAQETQYF. As DNA, the CDR3 is TGCGCCAGCAGCTTGGAGGCGGCCCAAGAGACCCAGTACTTC. The V call is TRBV5-1, the J call TRBJ2-5; D unresolved. CDR3 length equals 14 residues. Germline loops: CDR1 SGHRS, CDR2 YFSETQ. Between the trimmed V and J ends, which lost 0 bases and 1 base, there was a span of 7 bases.

The chain couples TRBV4-2 to TRBJ2-1; 13 bases are a match to TRBD2. CDR3 length: 16 residues. The V and J ends lost 1 base and 9 bases, in that order; junction bases with no gene match: 6. Germline-derived CDR1 and CDR2 are LGHNA and YNFKEQ. The CDR3 DNA reads TGTGCCAGCAGCCAAGTCGGACTAGCGGGAGCTCGTGAGCAGTTCTTC. Its translation is CASSQVGLAGAREQFF.

CDR3 sequence reads: CASSLMGQNTEAFF. DNA for the CDR3: TGTGCCAGCAGCTTAATGGGACAGAACACTGAAGCTTTCTTT. The rearrangement uses TRBV7-2 and TRBJ1-1, with D possibly matching TRBD1 (6 bases). The CDR3 covers 14 residues. Looked up from germline, CDR1 is SGHTA and CDR2 is FQGNSA. The V end was cut by 2 bases, the J end by 1 base, with 8 bases between.

The J gene is TRBJ2-7, the V gene TRBV6-5, with 8 bases that match TRBD1. Trimming removed 2 bases from V and 5 bases from J; junction bases left unmatched: 5. The CDR3 is made up of 14 amino acids. Germline CDR1 reads MNHEY; CDR2 reads SVGAGI. The CDR3 DNA is TGTGCCAGCAGTTACGACAGGGGACCCAACGAGCAGTACGTC. Protein sequence: CASSYDRGPNEQYV.

This clone has a single count. This rearrangement joins TRBV7-3 to TRBJ2-1, with TRBD2 identical over 12 bases. The CDR3 loop spans 18 amino acids. The V segment lost 3 bases and the J segment 0 bases; nucleotides outside the gene matches: 6. Germline-derived CDR1 and CDR2 are SGHTA and FQGTGA. CDR3 sequence: CASSLLAGGSSSYNEQFF. As DNA, the CDR3 is TGTGCCAGCAGCTTGCTAGCGGGAGGGTCCTCCTCCTACAATGAGCAGTTCTTC.

This rearrangement joins TRBV7-2 to TRBJ2-1; no reliable D call. V was clipped by 5 bases and J by 6 bases, with 11 bases between them. CDR3 length: 13 residues. The germline V gene encodes CDR1 SGHTA and CDR2 FQGNSA. The CDR3 region is CASSPSGTNEQFF. CDR3 DNA sequence: TGTGCCAGCAGCCCTTCAGGAACCAATGAGCAGTTCTTC.

The chain uses TRBV4-1 and TRBJ2-2, with 9 bases lining up with TRBD2. Trimming cost V 1 base and J 2 bases; bases outside gene matches: 14. Germline CDR1 is MGHRA and CDR2 is YSYEKL. This CDR3 comprises 20 residues. The CDR3 DNA sequence: TGCGCCAGCAGCCAAGTTCTGGCTAGTAGCGGGGGCCTAAACACCGGGGAGCTGTTTTTT. This encodes CASSQVLASSGGLNTGELFF.

This sequence joins TRBV7-6 and TRBJ2-7, with TRBD2 matching 9 bases. J gave up 4 bases and V 5 bases, and 6 bases lay outside the gene matches. The CDR3 extends over 14 amino acids. Per germline, CDR1 SGHVS and CDR2 FNYEAQ. CDR3 sequence reads: CASSLSGSRYEQYF. CDR3 coding DNA: TGTGCCAGCAGCCTTAGCGGGAGTCGGTACGAGCAGTACTTC.

This chain links TRBV11-1 with TRBJ2-7, with D perhaps matching TRBD2 (6 bases). The germline CDR1 and CDR2 sequences are SGHAT and FQDESV (reference sequence). The CDR3 spans 12 residues. V lost 2 bases and J lost 4, with 6 bases in between. DNA for the CDR3: TGTGCCAGCAGCTTACGGGGGTACGAGCAGTACTTC. This gives the protein CASSLRGYEQYF. Drawing the rest from reference TRBV11-1 and TRBJ2-7, the complete variable domain is EAEVAQSPRYKITEKSQAVAFWCDPISGHATLYWYRQILGQGPELLVQFQDESVVDDSQLPKDRFSAERLKGVDSTLKIQPAELGDSAMYLCASSLRGYEQYFGPGTRLTVT.

The rearrangement joins TRBV7-2 to TRBJ2-7; 13 positions agree with TRBD2. The CDR3 sequence is 16 residues long. Trimming removed 3 bases from V and 2 bases from J; junction bases left unmatched: 4. Per germline, CDR1 SGHTA and CDR2 FQGNSA. CDR3 region: CASSLGTSGIPYEQYF. Here the CDR3 DNA reads TGTGCCAGCAGCTTGGGGACTAGCGGGATTCCCTACGAGCAGTACTTC. The variable domain in full, with the rest retrieved from reference TRBV7-2 and TRBJ2-7, is GAGVSQSPSNKVTEKGKDVELRCDPISGHTALYWYRQSLGQGLEFLIYFQGNSAPDKSGLPSDRFSAERTGGSVSTLTIQRTQQEDSAVYLCASSLGTSGIPYEQYFGPGTRLTVT.

This clone was seen a handful of times. This chain joins TRBV2 and TRBJ2-1, with D possibly being TRBD2 (5 bases). V was pared by 4 bases and J by 10 bases, with 20 bases between. Germline V CDR1 and CDR2: SNHLY, FYNNEI. The CDR3 length is 15 residues. This chain's CDR3 is CASSARELGLGEQFF. The DNA for the CDR3 is TGTGCCAGCAGTGCGAGGGAGTTAGGTCTTGGCGAGCAGTTCTTC.

This clone was found a few times. The rearrangement links TRBV6-5 to TRBJ1-2, with a weak D call TRBD1 (6 bases). V lost 0 bases and J lost 4, with 9 bases in between. Germline V CDR1 and CDR2: MNHEY, SVGAGI. CDR3 length: 14 residues. The CDR3 here is CASSYSAGVYGYTF. CDR3 DNA: TGTGCCAGCAGTTACTCGGCAGGGGTCTATGGCTACACCTTC.

V is TRBV30 and J is TRBJ2-1; TRBD2 is a possible D gene (6 bases). Germline values: CDR1 GTSNPN, CDR2 SVGIG (reference sequence). The CDR3 spans 13 residues. V was trimmed by 1 base and J by 15 bases, leaving 19 bases between them. The CDR3 sequence is CAWSGMEGRFPFF. Here the CDR3 DNA reads TGTGCCTGGAGTGGAATGGAGGGGCGTTTTCCGTTCTTC.

The chain is built from TRBV9 and TRBJ2-7, with 9 positions matching TRBD2. Trimming at V came to 4 bases and at J to 6 bases, leaving 14 bases not matched to a gene. This CDR3 spans 16 amino acids. Germline CDR1 SGDLS, CDR2 YYNGEE. CDR3 amino acids: CASSPLSGSPLPEQYF. The CDR3, as DNA: TGTGCCAGCAGCCCCCTTAGCGGGAGTCCCCTTCCCGAGCAGTACTTC. The full variable domain, completed using reference TRBV9 and TRBJ2-7, is DSGVTQTPKHLITATGQRVTLRCSPRSGDLSVYWYQQSLDQGLQFLIQYYNGEERAKGNILERFSAQQFPDLHSELNLSSLELGDSALYFCASSPLSGSPLPEQYFGPGTRLTVT.

The chain links TRBV6-5 to TRBJ2-5, with 14 positions matching TRBD2. Germline V CDR1 and CDR2: MNHEY, SVGAGI. This CDR3 contains 15 residues. The junction had 5 bases not matched to a gene; V was cut back by 6 bases and J by 5 bases. Here the CDR3 reads CASRVGLAGVETQYF. The CDR3 DNA is TGTGCCAGCAGAGTGGGACTAGCGGGAGTGGAGACCCAGTACTTC.

This clone was counted once. The chain links TRBV5-1 to TRBJ2-7; D remains ambiguous. V was clipped by 0 bases and J by 3 bases, with 7 bases between them. The CDR3 extends over 13 amino acids. The germline gives CDR1 SGHRS, CDR2 YFSETQ. Written as DNA, the CDR3 is TGCGCCAGCAGCTTGGCCGGGTACTACGAGCAGTACTTC. Translated: CASSLAGYYEQYF.